These 19 T cell receptor beta chains came from one sample sequenced in a study of OX40 agonist ivuxolimab in advanced cancers. The table came from immunoSEQ multiplex PCR; TCRdb's copy has only in-frame clones and leaves some out. The data hold 48,000 or so clones, with 83% observed a single time. Sequencing was performed on CD4+ or CD8+ T cells sorted from blood, taken in a trial of the OX40 agonist ivuxolimab. The receptors here all came from an adult with an advanced solid tumor such as melanoma, head and neck, liver or kidney cancer.

The rearrangement links TRBV23-1 to TRBJ1-1; 7 bases are shared with TRBD1. TRBV23-1 is an ORF, with its function uncertain. J was trimmed by 1 base and V by 1 base; bases with no gene match: 21. The CDR3 loop spans 21 amino acids. The CDR3 DNA sequence: TGCGCCAGCAGTCAATACGGGGCCTGGGACAGTCAAGGGGGGAAGAACACTGAAGCTTTCTTT. Its protein is CASSQYGAWDSQGGKNTEAFF.

The chain recombines TRBV7-9 with TRBJ2-5; a possible D gene is TRBD1 (5 bases). There are 15 residues in the CDR3. CDR1 and CDR2 from the germline V gene are SEHNR and FQNEAQ (reference sequence). Trimming removed 0 bases at V and 1 base at J, with 9 bases between. This CDR3 reads CASSLARTTQETQYF. CDR3 DNA: TGTGCCAGCAGCTTAGCGCGGACAACCCAAGAGACCCAGTACTTC.

This chain joins TRBV6-1 and TRBJ1-1, with unresolved D. The CDR3 runs to 13 residues. V was clipped by 7 bases and J by 1 base, with 10 bases between them. Germline CDR1 and CDR2: MNHNS and SASEGT. The CDR3 spells CASTLTGNTEAFF. CDR3 bases: TGTGCCAGCACCTTGACCGGGAACACTGAAGCTTTCTTT.

This clone showed up just a few times. The rearrangement links TRBV7-9 to TRBJ2-7; unclear D gene. The V end lost 1 base, the J end lost 2 bases, and 6 bases lay between the germline ends. The CDR3 spans 13 residues. CDR1 SEHNR and CDR2 FQNEAQ come from the germline V gene (reference sequence). The CDR3 loop reads CASSLGAPYEQYF. The CDR3 DNA reads as TGTGCCAGCAGCTTAGGGGCTCCCTACGAGCAGTACTTC.

The CDR3, as DNA: TGCGCCAGCAGCCAGGACTTGGGACAGGGATCCTACGAGCAGTACTTC. The encoded protein is CASSQDLGQGSYEQYF. This chain connects TRBV4-3 to TRBJ2-7; TRBD1 matches 9 bases. Germline trimming cut 3 bases from V and 1 base from J; bases unmatched to any gene: 7. The CDR3 extends over 16 amino acids. The germline gives CDR1 LGHNA, CDR2 YSLEER.

This clone was seen only a few times. The chain is built from TRBV10-3 and TRBJ1-2; 7 nucleotides agree with TRBD1. CDR1 ENHRY and CDR2 SYGVKD come from the germline V gene. The V gene end was trimmed by 5 bases and the J gene end by 6 bases; junction bases not matched to a gene: 6. This CDR3 contains 13 residues. The CDR3 DNA reads as TGTGCCATCAGTCCGGGACAGCAAAATGGCTACACCTTC. Translation: CAISPGQQNGYTF.

The V and J genes are TRBV30 and TRBJ1-4; TRBD1 matches 9 bases. The CDR3 has 17 amino acids. Per the germline V gene, CDR1 is GTSNPN and CDR2 is SVGIG (reference sequence). The junction had 14 bases not matched to a gene; V was cut back by 4 bases and J by 5 bases. The CDR3 bases are TGTGCCTGGAACTCACAGGGGGCGCTTGGGGGGAATGAAAAACTGTTTTTT. Protein: CAWNSQGALGGNEKLFF.

This chain joins TRBV6-5 and TRBJ2-1, with TRBD2 identical over 9 bases. Germline loops: CDR1 MNHEY, CDR2 SVGAGI. This CDR3 contains 15 residues. The J segment lost 3 bases and the V segment lost 6 bases, leaving 6 bases of the junction unmatched. CDR3 coding DNA: TGTGCCAGCAGGCGCGGGGGGGACGACTACAATGAGCAGTTCTTC. This codes for CASRRGGDDYNEQFF.

J is TRBJ1-2 and V is TRBV7-2; 9 nucleotides align to TRBD1. With 0 bases clipped from V and 7 bases from J, the junction kept 6 bases outside the gene matches. The CDR3 contains 15 residues. Germline V CDR1 and CDR2: SGHTA, FQGNSA. The CDR3 DNA follows: TGTGCCAGCAGCTTAGCCAGGACAGGGGTCCTTGGCTACACCTTC. This translates into CASSLARTGVLGYTF.

This chain uses TRBV6-5 with TRBJ2-7; D may be TRBD2 (6 bases). Trimming removed 8 bases from V and 7 bases from J, with 18 bases in between. Germline V gives CDR1 MNHEY, CDR2 SVGAGI. This CDR3 is built from 13 residues. CDR3 DNA: TGTGCCAGCCTACGGAGTGGCAGCGGGGAGCAGTACTTC. This codes for CASLRSGSGEQYF.

The V call is TRBV27, the J call TRBJ2-6; D might be TRBD1 (6 bases). V lost 2 bases to trimming and J lost 0 bases, with 11 bases between them. Per the germline V gene, CDR1 is MNHEY and CDR2 is SMNVEV (reference sequence). The CDR3 totals 17 residues. The CDR3 DNA sequence: TGTGCCAGCAGTTTACACAGGGAGCGCTCTGGGGCCAACGTCCTGACTTTC. It specifies CASSLHRERSGANVLTF.

The genes are TRBV5-1 and TRBJ2-7, with 10 bases identical to TRBD1. Germline values: CDR1 SGHRS, CDR2 YFSETQ. Losses at the gene ends were 2 bases for V and 5 bases for J; bases not matched to a gene: 10. The length of the CDR3 is 16 residues. The CDR3 protein is CASSLTAGTGVHEQYF. CDR3 in DNA: TGCGCCAGCAGCTTAACCGCCGGGACAGGGGTCCACGAGCAGTACTTC.

The CDR3, as DNA: TGTGCCAGCAGTTACAGGACAGGGGGCAACGGCTACACCTTC. Its protein product is CASSYRTGGNGYTF. This sequence joins TRBV6-6 and TRBJ1-2; 11 positions agree with TRBD1. The germline V gene encodes CDR1 MNHNY and CDR2 SVGAGI (reference sequence). The length of the CDR3 is 14 residues. The V gene end was trimmed by 2 bases and the J gene end by 8 bases; junction bases not matched to a gene: 4.

The rearrangement links TRBV6-5 to TRBJ2-2, with 9 nucleotides matching TRBD1. The CDR3 totals 14 residues. The V gene end was trimmed by 7 bases and the J gene end by 5 bases; junction bases not matched to a gene: 5. The germline V gene encodes CDR1 MNHEY and CDR2 SVGAGI. CDR3 residues: CASKTGGVTGELFF. In nucleotides, the CDR3 is TGTGCCAGCAAAACAGGGGGCGTAACCGGGGAGCTGTTTTTT.

This clone was counted a single time. The CDR3 coding sequence is TGCGCCAGCAGCCAAGGAGGGCGGGGGCCGTTCTTC. This gives the protein CASSQGGRGPFF. The rearrangement joins TRBV4-3 to TRBJ2-1, with D tentatively TRBD2 (7 bases). V lost 1 base, J lost 15 bases, and 13 bases lay in between. Germline values: CDR1 LGHNA, CDR2 YSLEER. This CDR3 has 12 amino acids.

The gene calls are TRBV6-1 and TRBJ1-5; D remains unclear. In germline, CDR1 is MNHNS, CDR2 SASEGT. Trimming took 8 bases from V and 1 from J, leaving 9 bases between them. The CDR3 sequence is 13 residues long. The CDR3 DNA reads TGTGCCAGCCACCGTGCCAGCAATCAGCCCCAGCATTTT. Protein sequence: CASHRASNQPQHF.

The chain uses TRBV29-1 and TRBJ1-1; 12 bases map to TRBD1. V lost 7 bases, J lost 4 bases, and 7 bases stayed unmatched. The CDR3 has 14 residues. Germline V gene data show CDR1 as SQVTM and CDR2 as ANQGSEA. CDR3 loop: CSAGTGGASTEAFF. The DNA of the CDR3 is TGCAGCGCCGGGACAGGGGGCGCGAGCACTGAAGCTTTCTTT.

The V call is TRBV5-1, the J call TRBJ2-5, with TRBD2 matching over 9 bases. V lost 5 bases and J lost 2; bases outside the gene matches: 13. This CDR3 has 17 residues. The V gene's germline CDR1 is SGHRS and CDR2 YFSETQ. The CDR3 spells CASRGRGAGGLQETQYF. CDR3 coding DNA: TGCGCCAGCAGGGGGCGAGGAGCGGGGGGTCTTCAAGAGACCCAGTACTTC.

The V and J genes are TRBV6-4 and TRBJ2-3; the match to TRBD2 covers 10 bases. With 5 bases clipped from V and 2 bases from J, the junction kept 7 bases outside the gene matches. Germline CDR1 reads MRHNA; CDR2 reads SNTAGT. The CDR3 is 16 residues long. The CDR3 sequence: CASSPTGTSDTDTQYF. In DNA form, the CDR3 reads TGTGCCAGCAGTCCCACCGGGACTAGCGACACAGATACGCAGTATTTT.